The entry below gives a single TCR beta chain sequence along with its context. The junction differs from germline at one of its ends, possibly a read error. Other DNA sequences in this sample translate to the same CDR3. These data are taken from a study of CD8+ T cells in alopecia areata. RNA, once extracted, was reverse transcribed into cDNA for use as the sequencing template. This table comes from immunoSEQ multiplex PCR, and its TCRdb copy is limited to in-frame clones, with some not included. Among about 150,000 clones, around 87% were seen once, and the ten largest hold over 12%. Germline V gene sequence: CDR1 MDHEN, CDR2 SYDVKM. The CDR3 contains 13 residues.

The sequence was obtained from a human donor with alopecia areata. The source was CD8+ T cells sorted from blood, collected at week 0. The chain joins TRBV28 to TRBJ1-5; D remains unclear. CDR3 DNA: TGCGCCAGCAGTTCTGAACTCAATCAGCCCCAGCATTTT. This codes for CASSSELNQPQHF.